The text below deals with one T cell receptor (beta chain). Its antigen is not known. Germline is not matched at one junction end, which may reflect a read error. This specimen belongs to a study of T cells after yellow fever vaccination. Whole-study results and caveats: Re-detected after boosting: most primary clones, approximately 97% of CD4 and 80% to 90% of CD8.

By 5'RACE template switching, TCR cDNA was produced, with a universal primer site and UMIs added in the process. TCRdb re-derived calls from the 5' RACE reads in MiXCR, one entry per CDR3 protein. The sample consists of around 550,000 distinct CDR3 sequences, roughly 21% of them appearing once. Per germline, CDR1 SGHNT and CDR2 YYREEE (reference sequence). The CDR3 covers 16 residues. Sequences were derived from PBMCs, sampled 15 days after the yellow fever booster vaccination. The chain carries TRBV5-4 and TRBJ2-5, with 7 bases aligning to TRBD1. The receptor was isolated from a man aged 25-40 years who received the YFV17D yellow fever vaccine. CDR3 nucleotide sequence: TGTGCCAACAGCTTCAGGACAGGAGTAGTTCAAGAGACCCAGTACTTC. Residues: CANSFRTGVVQETQYF.